This T cell receptor (beta chain) was recorded in a study of blood T cell repertoires in COVID-19. Method: immunoSEQ multiplex PCR; TCRdb's copy keeps in-frame clones and lacks some. The sample has approximately 440,000 clones; around 88% are singletons. The V gene's germline CDR1 is SGHAT and CDR2 FQNNGV. CDR3 length: 17 amino acids. The V and J ends lost 1 base and 8 bases respectively, with 18 bases between them. The V and J genes are TRBV11-2 and TRBJ1-6, with a possible D match to TRBD1 (5 bases). The material sequenced was peripheral blood. The TCR comes from a woman aged 50 to 60 with COVID-19, enrolled during active disease. DNA for the CDR3: TGTGCCAGCAGCTTAGTAAACCACGAAAGGGGCCATTCACCCCTCCACTTT. This translates into CASSLVNHERGHSPLHF.